Listed below are T cell receptor beta chains from one sample, sequenced in a study of Tregs in tolerant kidney transplant recipients. Clones were read by immunoSEQ multiplex PCR, and TCRdb kept only the in-frame ones, dropping some. Here the sample spans tens of thousands of clones, under 95% being singletons. This specimen consisted of CD4+ T cells from blood (PBMCs), obtained 12 months after the transplant. The receptors here all came from a human patient who received a combined kidney and bone marrow transplant. Some T cells may be supplied by the graft donor. CDR3s include the opening cysteine and the closing phenylalanine or tryptophan. A D gene is named only where the DNA matches it firmly. The size of a clone is reported for some rows only, either as once, few or many, or as a class for expanded clones.

v_gene	j_gene	d_gene	abundance	CDR3nt	CDR3aa
TRBV28	TRBJ2-7	.	once	TGTGCCAGCAGTTTAAGGACAGTGTGGGCCGAGCAGTACTTC	CASSLRTVWAEQYF
TRBV7-6	TRBJ1-6	TRBD1	.	TGTGCCAGCACCATAGACCCCCCCGTCAGGGACAGATATTCCCCCCTCCACTTT	CASTIDPPVRDRYSPLHF
TRBV27	TRBJ1-5	TRBD1	.	TGTGCCAGCAGTTTCCGGCTGACAGGGGGAAGCAATCAGCCCCAGCATTTT	CASSFRLTGGSNQPQHF
TRBV30	TRBJ2-3	.	.	TGTGCCTGGAGTCCTGGACTATCAGGGGATACGCAGTATTTT	CAWSPGLSGDTQYF
TRBV18	TRBJ1-1	TRBD1	.	TGTGCCAGCTCACCTGGACAGGGTCCGAGCACTGAAGCTTTCTTT	CASSPGQGPSTEAFF
TRBV21-1	TRBJ2-7	.	.	TGTGCCAGCAGCGTCGGGACAGGGGGAGGAATCGAGCAGTACTTC	CASSVGTGGGIEQYF
TRBV5-3	TRBJ2-7	.	.	TGTGCCAGAGGCGGGGGGTTGGGACAGGGAGGTGGGAGGGACTCCTACGAGCAGTACTTC	CARGGGLGQGGGRDSYEQYF
TRBV7-9	TRBJ1-4	.	.	TGTGCCAGCAGTTCGAGCTTAGGGTTCTTCAAGGGGGAAAAACTGTTTTTT	CASSSSLGFFKGEKLFF
TRBV10-3	TRBJ2-1	TRBD1	.	TGTGCCATCAGTGAGTTCGCACAGGGGGACAATGAGCAGTTCTTC	CAISEFAQGDNEQFF
TRBV18	TRBJ2-7	.	once	TGTGCCAGCTCAACAGGGGAGGACGAGCAGTACTTC	CASSTGEDEQYF
TRBV18	TRBJ2-1	.	.	TGTGCCAGCTCTCCCGGAGACGGAGGAGCCTCATACAATGAGCAGTTCTTC	CASSPGDGGASYNEQFF
TRBV9	TRBJ2-1	TRBD2	.	TGTGCCAGCAGCGACAGGACTAGCGGAACCTACAATGAGCAGTTCTTC	CASSDRTSGTYNEQFF
TRBV7-2	TRBJ1-6	.	.	TGTGCCAGCAGCTTAGGAGCGGGGGCGGATTCACCCCTCCACTTT	CASSLGAGADSPLHF
TRBV15	TRBJ2-7	TRBD1	once	TGTGCCACCAGCAGTTTCCGCTACAGGGGCCCGCGGAACGAGCAGTACTTC	CATSSFRYRGPRNEQYF
TRBV18	TRBJ2-1	.	.	TGTGCCAGCTCGCACTCCTCAGGGGATCACGAGCAGTTCTTC	CASSHSSGDHEQFF
TRBV5-1	TRBJ1-2	.	.	TGCGCCAGCAGCTTCAAGGAGAACTATGGCTACACCTTC	CASSFKENYGYTF
TRBV2	TRBJ2-5	.	.	TGTGCCAGCAGTGCTCTACAGGCCCAAGAGACCCAGTACTTC	CASSALQAQETQYF
TRBV6-6	TRBJ2-1	TRBD2	once	TGTGCCAGCAGGCCAGACAGGACTAGCTTACAGTTCTTC	CASRPDRTSLQFF
TRBV30	TRBJ1-5	.	.	TGTGCCTGGAGTGTACAGCACAATCAGCCCCAGCATTTT	CAWSVQHNQPQHF
TRBV27	TRBJ2-1	TRBD1	.	TGTGCCAGCAGTGTCGGGACAGTAACAGATCGGGAGCAGTTCTTC	CASSVGTVTDREQFF
TRBV30	TRBJ2-1	.	.	TGTGCCTGGAGCAAGGAGGGTTACAATGAGCAGTTCTTC	CAWSKEGYNEQFF
TRBV14	TRBJ2-7	TRBD1	.	TGTGCCAGCAGCTTCTTCACAGGGGGCGAGCAGTACTTC	CASSFFTGGEQYF